A selection of T cell receptor beta chains follows, all from one sample in a study of graft-versus-host responses after intestinal transplantation. Some clones are missing from TCRdb's copy, which holds only in-frame ones; the method was immunoSEQ multiplex PCR. The sample lists around 20,000 clones; 95% were seen once. The material sequenced was PBMCs, taken 23 days after intestinal transplant. The receptors were gathered from a human patient who received an intestinal transplant, so some T cells may come from the graft donor. The CDR3 runs from the conserved cysteine through the conserved F or W. The D gene is left open where the match is weak. Clone size is not always given. Where it is, it says once, few, many or a class for expanded clones.

D gene: .
J gene: TRBJ2-1
V gene: TRBV16
clone size: .
CDR3 DNA: TGTGCCAGCAGCCCTACTAGGGGAACCGCGCCCAATGAGCAGTTCTTC
CDR3 protein: CASSPTRGTAPNEQFF

D gene: .
J gene: TRBJ1-6
V gene: TRBV4-3
clone size: .
CDR3 DNA: TGCGCCAGCAGCCAAGGTAGCCCTTTCAATTCACCCCTCCACTTT
CDR3 protein: CASSQGSPFNSPLHF

D gene: .
J gene: TRBJ2-1
V gene: TRBV6-5
clone size: .
CDR3 DNA: TGTGCCAGCAGTTACTGGGAGGCCGGCAATGAGCAGTTCTTC
CDR3 protein: CASSYWEAGNEQFF

D gene: .
J gene: TRBJ2-7
V gene: TRBV7-6
clone size: .
CDR3 DNA: TGTGCCAGCAGCTTAGCACGCGAAAAGTTTGATAGTACCGACGAGCAGTACTTC
CDR3 protein: CASSLAREKFDSTDEQYF

D gene: .
J gene: TRBJ2-7
V gene: TRBV5-1
clone size: .
CDR3 DNA: TGCGCCAGCAGCTTATCAGTTGGTGAGCAGTACTTC
CDR3 protein: CASSLSVGEQYF

D gene: .
J gene: TRBJ1-6
V gene: TRBV27
clone size: .
CDR3 DNA: TGTGCCAGCAGTTTCGTCTCGTCGGCAGTAAATTCACCCCTCCACTTT
CDR3 protein: CASSFVSSAVNSPLHF

D gene: TRBD2
J gene: TRBJ2-3
V gene: TRBV9
clone size: .
CDR3 DNA: TGTGCCAGCAGCGGTCCTTCGTACGGGAGGGGCACAGATACGCAGTATTTT
CDR3 protein: CASSGPSYGRGTDTQYF

D gene: .
J gene: TRBJ1-1
V gene: TRBV5-6
clone size: .
CDR3 DNA: TGTGCCAGCAGCTTGGAGAGGGGGGATGAAGCTTTCTTT
CDR3 protein: CASSLERGDEAFF

D gene: .
J gene: TRBJ2-7
V gene: TRBV7-8
clone size: .
CDR3 DNA: TGTGCCAGCAGCTTAGCGACAGAAAACTCCTACGAGCAGTACTTC
CDR3 protein: CASSLATENSYEQYF

D gene: .
J gene: TRBJ2-3
V gene: TRBV7-9
clone size: .
CDR3 DNA: TGTGCCAGCACCGATACGCAGTATTTT
CDR3 protein: CASTDTQYF

D gene: .
J gene: TRBJ2-2
V gene: TRBV4-2
clone size: .
CDR3 DNA: TGTGCCAGCAGCCAAGCCAGGACTCAGAAGAACACCGGGGAGCTGTTTTTT
CDR3 protein: CASSQARTQKNTGELFF

D gene: .
J gene: TRBJ2-4
V gene: TRBV4-1
clone size: .
CDR3 DNA: TGCGCCAGCAGAACGGAAGAAGGCAGTTATAACATTCAGTACTTC
CDR3 protein: CASRTEEGSYNIQYF

D gene: TRBD1
J gene: TRBJ1-1
V gene: TRBV7-9
clone size: .
CDR3 DNA: TGTGCCAGCAGCACAGGGGCTCCGAACACTGAAGCTTTCTTT
CDR3 protein: CASSTGAPNTEAFF

D gene: TRBD2
J gene: TRBJ2-3
V gene: TRBV9
clone size: .
CDR3 DNA: TGTGCCAGCAGCGTATTAGGACTAGGGGTCACAGATACGCAGTATTTT
CDR3 protein: CASSVLGLGVTDTQYF

D gene: .
J gene: TRBJ2-2
V gene: TRBV9
clone size: .
CDR3 DNA: TGTGCCAGCAGCGTAGCTAGCGACGGGGAGCTGTTTTTT
CDR3 protein: CASSVASDGELFF

D gene: .
J gene: TRBJ2-1
V gene: TRBV7-3
clone size: .
CDR3 DNA: TGTGCCAGCAGCTTATTTCCGGGAGAGGGGAATGAGCAGTTCTTC
CDR3 protein: CASSLFPGEGNEQFF

D gene: TRBD2
J gene: TRBJ2-1
V gene: TRBV9
clone size: .
CDR3 DNA: TGTGCCAGCAGCGCCGGCTACCCCGGGACTAGCGGGAGGGCCCTCTACAATGAGCAGTTCTTC
CDR3 protein: CASSAGYPGTSGRALYNEQFF

D gene: TRBD1
J gene: TRBJ1-6
V gene: TRBV27
clone size: .
CDR3 DNA: TGTGCCAGCAGTTTATTGCAGGGGGCGTTTTCACCCCTCCACTTT
CDR3 protein: CASSLLQGAFSPLHF

D gene: .
J gene: TRBJ2-7
V gene: TRBV9
clone size: .
CDR3 DNA: TGTGCCAGCAGCGTAGCCCCCCTCTACGAGCAGTACTTC
CDR3 protein: CASSVAPLYEQYF

D gene: TRBD2
J gene: TRBJ2-1
V gene: TRBV23-1
clone size: .
CDR3 DNA: TGCGCCAGCAGTCAAGGACTAGCGAACTACAATGAGCAGTTCTTC
CDR3 protein: CASSQGLANYNEQFF

D gene: TRBD1
J gene: TRBJ1-1
V gene: TRBV5-6
clone size: once
CDR3 DNA: TGTGCCAGCAGTCGCAGGGCCAGGGGGTGGAACACTGAAGCTTTCTTT
CDR3 protein: CASSRRARGWNTEAFF

D gene: .
J gene: TRBJ1-2
V gene: TRBV5-4
clone size: .
CDR3 DNA: TGTGCCAGCAGCTTGTGGGCGTTACAGGAGTTACACTATGGCTACACCTTC
CDR3 protein: CASSLWALQELHYGYTF

D gene: TRBD2
J gene: TRBJ2-7
V gene: TRBV11-2
clone size: .
CDR3 DNA: TGTGCCAGCAGCTTAGATCCTAGCGGCTACGAGCAGTACTTC
CDR3 protein: CASSLDPSGYEQYF

D gene: .
J gene: TRBJ2-1
V gene: TRBV2
clone size: .
CDR3 DNA: TGTGCCATCCCGACAGGACCGTCCTACAATGAGCAGTTCTTC
CDR3 protein: CAIPTGPSYNEQFF

D gene: .
J gene: TRBJ2-2
V gene: TRBV7-9
clone size: .
CDR3 DNA: TGTGCCAGCAGTATCGGAGAGGGGGAGCTGTTTTTT
CDR3 protein: CASSIGEGELFF

D gene: TRBD1
J gene: TRBJ2-1
V gene: TRBV9
clone size: .
CDR3 DNA: TGTGCCAGCAGCACCGGGACAGGGGGTTTAAGCTTTCTTGAGCAGTTCTTC
CDR3 protein: CASSTGTGGLSFLEQFF

D gene: .
J gene: TRBJ2-7
V gene: TRBV9
clone size: .
CDR3 DNA: TGTGCCAGCAGCGTACAGGCGGGGTTTCACGAGCAGTACTTC
CDR3 protein: CASSVQAGFHEQYF

D gene: .
J gene: TRBJ2-1
V gene: TRBV7-9
clone size: .
CDR3 DNA: TGTGCCAGCAGCTTAGCGGACACGGGGGAAAATGAGCAGTTCTTC
CDR3 protein: CASSLADTGENEQFF

D gene: .
J gene: TRBJ1-5
V gene: TRBV27
clone size: .
CDR3 DNA: TGTGCCAGCAGTTTAGGGGGGGGTCTTCAGCCCCAGCATTTT
CDR3 protein: CASSLGGGLQPQHF

D gene: .
J gene: TRBJ1-6
V gene: TRBV27
clone size: .
CDR3 DNA: TGTGCCAGCAGTGTAGCTGGAGGCAGCTCCAATTCACCCCTCCACTTT
CDR3 protein: CASSVAGGSSNSPLHF

D gene: .
J gene: TRBJ1-1
V gene: TRBV28
clone size: .
CDR3 DNA: TGTGCCAGCAGTCCCATCATCCGCAGGGATCCAGGGGAGAACACTGAAGCTTTCTTT
CDR3 protein: CASSPIIRRDPGENTEAFF

D gene: .
J gene: TRBJ2-5
V gene: TRBV25-1
clone size: .
CDR3 DNA: TGTGCCAGCAGCCAAGGGGGGGGGCAAGAGACCCAGTACTTC
CDR3 protein: CASSQGGGQETQYF

D gene: .
J gene: TRBJ2-7
V gene: TRBV29-1
clone size: .
CDR3 DNA: TGCAGCGTGAATTCCCCCGACAGATCCGAGCAGTACTTC
CDR3 protein: CSVNSPDRSEQYF

D gene: TRBD2
J gene: TRBJ2-5
V gene: TRBV5-8
clone size: .
CDR3 DNA: TGTGCCAGCAGCTATGGGACTAGCGGAAGTGGGGAGACCCAGTACTTC
CDR3 protein: CASSYGTSGSGETQYF

D gene: .
J gene: TRBJ2-7
V gene: TRBV6-1
clone size: .
CDR3 DNA: TGTGCCAGCAGTGAAAACGGGCGGACCTACGAGCAGTACTTC
CDR3 protein: CASSENGRTYEQYF

D gene: TRBD2
J gene: TRBJ2-3
V gene: TRBV7-2
clone size: .
CDR3 DNA: TGTGCCAGCAGCGAAAGGACTAGCGGACTATTATTTAGCACAGATACGCAGTATTTT
CDR3 protein: CASSERTSGLLFSTDTQYF

D gene: TRBD2
J gene: TRBJ2-1
V gene: TRBV10-1
clone size: .
CDR3 DNA: TGCGCCAGCAGTGCGGGGACTAGTACCAATGAGCAGTTCTTC
CDR3 protein: CASSAGTSTNEQFF

D gene: .
J gene: TRBJ1-1
V gene: TRBV11-2
clone size: .
CDR3 DNA: TGTGCCAGCAGCTCAGGGACCGGGAACACTGAAGCTTTCTTT
CDR3 protein: CASSSGTGNTEAFF

D gene: .
J gene: TRBJ2-1
V gene: TRBV10-1
clone size: .
CDR3 DNA: TGCGCCAGCAGTGAGGGTCAGGCAGTCCTCAATGAGCAGTTCTTC
CDR3 protein: CASSEGQAVLNEQFF

D gene: .
J gene: TRBJ2-1
V gene: TRBV19
clone size: .
CDR3 DNA: TGTGCCAGTAGTATAGGCGTCAATGAGCAGTTCTTC
CDR3 protein: CASSIGVNEQFF